This T cell receptor (beta chain) comes out of a study of cytomegalovirus exposure and HLA in healthy donors. Findings and limits, study-wide: Three of the chains that were CMV-associated were confirmed in vitro to be specific for CMV antigens. In presence/absence analyses, roughly uniform sequencing depth across donors was assumed. Researchers reported from a later analysis that most CMV-associated TCR beta chains appeared HLA-restricted.

Concerning this clone: What it binds is unknown.

With V trimmed by 2 bases and J by 2 bases, 13 bases remained unmatched. The CDR3 length is 19 residues. Germline V lookup: CDR1 SGHAT, CDR2 FQNNGV. The PCR contained 60 Vbeta and 13 Jbeta primers. Produced via immunoSEQ multiplex PCR; TCRdb's table is partial and in-frame only. Recorded for this sample: some 120,000 clones. Sequenced input: PBMCs. This receptor was identified in a man younger than 40 in good health and CMV-seronegative. J is TRBJ2-1 and V is TRBV11-2; 9 bases fit TRBD2. The CDR3 here is CASSLKIAGAARTYNEQFF. The CDR3 DNA reads TGTGCCAGCAGCTTAAAAATAGCGGGGGCTGCTAGGACCTACAATGAGCAGTTCTTC.